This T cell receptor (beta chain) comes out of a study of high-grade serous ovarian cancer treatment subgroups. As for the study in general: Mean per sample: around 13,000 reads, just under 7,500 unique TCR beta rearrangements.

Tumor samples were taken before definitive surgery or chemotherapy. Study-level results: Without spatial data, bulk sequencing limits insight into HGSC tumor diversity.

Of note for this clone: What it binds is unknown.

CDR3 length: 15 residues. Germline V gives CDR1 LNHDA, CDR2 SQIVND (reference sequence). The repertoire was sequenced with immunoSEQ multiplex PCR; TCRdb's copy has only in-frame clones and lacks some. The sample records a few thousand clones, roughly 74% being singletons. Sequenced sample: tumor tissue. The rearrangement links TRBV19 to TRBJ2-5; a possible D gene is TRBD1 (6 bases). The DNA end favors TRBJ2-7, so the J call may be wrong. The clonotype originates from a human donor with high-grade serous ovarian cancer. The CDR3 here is CASSIEQGSPYEQYF. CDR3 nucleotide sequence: TGTGCCAGTAGTATCGAACAGGGATCACCCTACGAGCAGTACTTC.